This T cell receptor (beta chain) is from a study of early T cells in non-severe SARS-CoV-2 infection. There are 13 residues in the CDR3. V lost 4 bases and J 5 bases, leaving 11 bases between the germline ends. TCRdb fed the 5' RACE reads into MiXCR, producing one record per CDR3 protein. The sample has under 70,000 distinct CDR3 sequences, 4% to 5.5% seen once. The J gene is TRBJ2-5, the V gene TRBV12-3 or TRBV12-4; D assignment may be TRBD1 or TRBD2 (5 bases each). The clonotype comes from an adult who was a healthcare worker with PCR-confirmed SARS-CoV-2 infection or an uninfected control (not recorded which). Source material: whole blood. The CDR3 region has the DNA TGTGCCAGCAGTTATACAGGCGGGGAGACCCAGTACTTC. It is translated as CASSYTGGETQYF.